A single sample is the source of the 2 T cell receptor beta chains below, sequenced in a study of blood T cell repertoires in COVID-19. Repertoires were generated with immunoSEQ multiplex PCR, while TCRdb's copy carries only in-frame clones and drops some. The data contain tens of thousands of clones, 65% to 85% of them singletons. Sequenced material: peripheral blood. These receptors all come from a man aged 45 to 65 with active COVID-19.

This chain uses TRBV29-1 with TRBJ2-7, with 12 nucleotides matching TRBD2. This CDR3 has 14 amino acids. Unmatched junction bases numbered 5, after V lost 4 bases and J lost 4 bases. Germline CDR1 SQVTM, CDR2 ANQGSEA. CDR3 loop: CSVATSGGLYEQYF. CDR3 bases: TGCAGCGTTGCAACTAGCGGGGGGTTATACGAGCAGTACTTC.

This chain links TRBV5-4 with TRBJ2-7; weak D call: TRBD1 (6 bases). The germline CDR1 and CDR2 sequences are SGHNT and YYREEE (reference sequence). Deletions cut 4 bases from V and 2 bases from J, with 10 bases between. There are 13 residues in the CDR3. CDR3 in amino acids: CASSRTATYEQYF. The CDR3 nucleotides are TGTGCCAGCAGCCGGACAGCGACCTACGAGCAGTACTTC.